This is a list of T cell receptor beta chains from one sample in a study of T cell changes during pregnancy in multiple sclerosis. Libraries were prepared by immunoSEQ multiplex PCR; TCRdb keeps only in-frame clonotypes and omits some of them. The sample contains approximately 73,000 clones, more than 80% of which appear only once. Sample: CD4+ T cells from peripheral blood mononuclear cells, taken before pregnancy. The receptors stem from a female donor with multiple sclerosis, enrolled in a pregnancy study. Both conserved end residues are part of each CDR3. Fields, in order: clone size, D gene, V gene, J gene, CDR3 protein, CDR3 DNA. A D gene is named only where the DNA matches it firmly. Size is stated for part of the rows, as once, few or many counts, or as a class when the clone is expanded.

>-|-|TRBV12-5|TRBJ2-1
CASGGSSYNEQFF
TGTGCTAGTGGCGGGAGCTCCTACAATGAGCAGTTCTTC
>-|TRBD2|TRBV27|TRBJ2-7
CASSFTSGRYEQYF
TGTGCCAGCAGTTTTACTAGCGGGAGGTACGAGCAGTACTTC
>-|TRBD2|TRBV7-3|TRBJ2-2
CASSLDGSGVRELFF
TGTGCCAGCAGCTTAGATGGGAGCGGGGTACGGGAGCTGTTTTTT
>-|TRBD1|TRBV30|TRBJ2-7
CACLGTGMAKEYF
TGTGCCTGTCTAGGGACAGGGATGGCTAAGGAGTACTTC
>-|TRBD2|TRBV2|TRBJ2-1
CALRGGNEQFF
TGTGCCCTCCGGGGGGGAAATGAGCAGTTCTTC
>-|TRBD2|TRBV2|TRBJ2-1
CASTRGLAGGPSSYNEQFF
TGTGCCAGCACCCGCGGACTAGCGGGAGGGCCGAGCTCCTACAATGAGCAGTTCTTC
>few|TRBD1|TRBV18|TRBJ1-1
CASSPGQLNTEAFF
TGTGCCAGCTCCCCGGGACAGTTGAACACTGAAGCTTTCTTT
>once|-|TRBV5-1|TRBJ1-5
CASSLEGGSNQPQHF
TGCGCCAGCAGCTTGGAGGGAGGGAGCAATCAGCCCCAGCATTTT
>-|-|TRBV5-5|TRBJ1-2
CASSPTVNYGYTF
TGTGCCAGCAGCCCGACAGTCAACTATGGCTACACCTTC
>-|-|TRBV28|TRBJ2-7
CASSLVRRGREQYF
TGTGCCAGCAGCCTCGTTCGGAGGGGACGCGAGCAGTACTTC
>-|TRBD1|TRBV15|TRBJ1-5
CATSSLTGGYQPQHF
TGTGCCACCAGCAGCCTTACAGGGGGATATCAGCCCCAGCATTTT
>-|-|TRBV11-2|TRBJ2-1
CASSLGRAVYNEQFF
TGTGCCAGCAGCTTAGGGAGGGCCGTATACAATGAGCAGTTCTTC
>-|-|TRBV29-1|TRBJ2-3
CSVDPGTDTQYF
TGCAGCGTTGATCCGGGCACAGATACGCAGTATTTT
>-|TRBD1|TRBV7-8|TRBJ1-2
CASSLEVGPGGYGYTF
TGTGCCAGCAGCTTAGAGGTGGGGCCAGGGGGGTATGGCTACACCTTC
>-|TRBD1|TRBV18|TRBJ1-1
CASSPSTGKETEAFF
TGTGCCAGCTCACCGTCGACAGGGAAAGAGACTGAAGCTTTCTTT
>-|-|TRBV2|TRBJ2-4
CASREDRGNIQYF
TGTGCCAGCAGAGAGGACAGAGGGAACATTCAGTACTTC
>-|TRBD1|TRBV7-6|TRBJ2-2
CASSPRQGAATGELFF
TGTGCCAGCAGCCCCCGACAGGGGGCGGCCACCGGGGAGCTGTTTTTT
>once|-|TRBV5-3|TRBJ2-2
CARSPRAGGSGTGELFF
TGTGCCAGAAGCCCGCGCGCAGGGGGGTCGGGTACCGGGGAGCTGTTTTTT
>-|TRBD1|TRBV7-8|TRBJ1-2
CASSSQTGDYGYTF
TGTGCCAGCAGCTCCCAGACAGGGGACTATGGCTACACCTTC
>-|TRBD2|TRBV28|TRBJ2-1
CASSLGWRGAYNEQFF
TGTGCCAGCAGTTTAGGGTGGCGGGGGGCTTACAATGAGCAGTTCTTC
>-|-|TRBV10-3|TRBJ1-2
CAIREGAHGYTF
TGTGCCATCAGAGAGGGAGCACATGGCTACACCTTC
>-|-|TRBV15|TRBJ1-2
CATSRDWTAGYTF
TGTGCCACCAGCAGAGATTGGACAGCCGGCTACACCTTC
>few|-|TRBV7-9|TRBJ2-1
CASSPRSQGEQFF
TGTGCCAGCAGCCCCCGGAGCCAGGGGGAGCAGTTCTTC
>-|-|TRBV28|TRBJ1-5
CASSSRGGDHQPQHF
TGTGCCAGCAGTTCTCGAGGAGGAGACCATCAGCCCCAGCATTTT
>once|TRBD2|TRBV6-5|TRBJ2-1
CASTRGSGTYNEQFF
TGTGCCAGCACCCGAGGTAGCGGGACTTACAATGAGCAGTTCTTC
>-|-|TRBV11-2|TRBJ2-7
CASSLAGFYNEQYF
TGTGCCAGCAGCTTAGCAGGGTTTTATAACGAGCAGTACTTC
>-|TRBD1|TRBV5-1|TRBJ1-4
CASSLGDRAEKLFF
TGCGCCAGCAGCTTGGGAGACAGGGCTGAAAAACTGTTTTTT
>-|-|TRBV19|TRBJ1-2
CASSNKINYGYTF
TGTGCCAGTAGTAATAAAATTAACTATGGCTACACCTTC
>-|-|TRBV6-6|TRBJ1-1
CASFSAGGHTEAFF
TGTGCCAGCTTCTCTGCCGGGGGGCACACTGAAGCTTTCTTT
>-|-|TRBV6-5|TRBJ2-7
CASSYRQGPYEQYF
TGTGCCAGCAGTTATCGGCAGGGTCCCTACGAGCAGTACTTC
>-|-|TRBV5-1|TRBJ1-2
CASSLGGGYTF
TGCGCCAGCAGCTTGGGAGGCGGCTACACCTTC
>-|TRBD1|TRBV9|TRBJ2-3
CASSVQGGRLKDTQYF
TGTGCCAGCAGCGTACAAGGGGGCCGTTTGAAAGATACGCAGTATTTT
>few|-|TRBV11-1|TRBJ2-2
CASSRGGYGELFF
TGTGCCAGCAGTAGGGGGGGTTACGGGGAGCTGTTTTTT
>-|-|TRBV18|TRBJ2-1
CASSPKPGINNEQFF
TGTGCCAGCTCACCAAAGCCAGGTATTAACAATGAGCAGTTCTTC
>-|-|TRBV28|TRBJ2-5
CASNRGTHSQETQYF
TGTGCCAGCAATAGAGGGACTCACTCGCAAGAGACCCAGTACTTC
>once|-|TRBV30|TRBJ2-1
CAWRRDRYDEQFF
TGTGCCTGGAGGCGGGACAGATACGATGAGCAGTTCTTC
>-|-|TRBV20-1|TRBJ1-1
CSATLATEAFF
TGCAGTGCCACATTAGCAACTGAAGCTTTCTTT
>-|TRBD2|TRBV6-1|TRBJ2-3
CASSVLAGRDSSTDTQYF
TGTGCCAGCAGTGTCTTAGCGGGGAGAGATTCTAGCACAGATACGCAGTATTTT
>-|-|TRBV5-6|TRBJ1-1
CASSLPGSYIEAFF
TGTGCCAGCAGCTTGCCCGGGAGTTACATTGAAGCTTTCTTT
>-|TRBD1|TRBV10-3|TRBJ2-3
CAISGLAGTVDTQYF
TGTGCCATCAGTGGGCTCGCTGGGACAGTAGATACGCAGTATTTT
>-|-|TRBV5-1|TRBJ1-6
CATFPGGPLRSYNSPLHF
TGCGCCACCTTCCCGGGAGGACCGCTTCGCTCCTATAATTCACCCCTCCACTTT
>once|TRBD1|TRBV19|TRBJ2-3
CASRTGEVTDTQYF
TGTGCCAGTAGGACAGGGGAAGTCACAGATACGCAGTATTTT
>-|-|TRBV11-2|TRBJ1-1
CASSFLSPHLQPRREEAFF
TGTGCCAGCAGCTTTCTATCCCCTCACCTTCAACCCCGACGGGAGGAAGCTTTCTTT
>-|TRBD1|TRBV5-1|TRBJ2-2
CASMGQGVTGELFF
TGCGCCAGCATGGGACAGGGGGTTACCGGGGAGCTGTTTTTT
>-|TRBD2|TRBV10-3|TRBJ2-1
CAIAGGSYNEQFF
TGTGCCATAGCGGGAGGCTCCTACAATGAGCAGTTCTTC
>-|-|TRBV29-1|TRBJ1-1
CSVDQGRLTEAFF
TGCAGCGTTGACCAGGGGCGTTTGACTGAAGCTTTCTTT
>-|-|TRBV30|TRBJ2-7
CAWKGNYEQYF
TGTGCCTGGAAGGGGAACTACGAGCAGTACTTC
>-|TRBD2|TRBV19|TRBJ2-1
CASSIRLAGANEQFF
TGTGCCAGTAGTATCAGACTAGCGGGGGCCAATGAGCAGTTCTTC
>-|-|TRBV7-9|TRBJ2-5
CASSQVETQYF
TGTGCCAGCAGCCAGGTTGAGACCCAGTACTTC
>-|TRBD1|TRBV19|TRBJ1-4
CASSIGDSPNEKLFF
TGTGCCAGTAGTATAGGGGACAGCCCTAATGAAAAACTGTTTTTT
>-|-|TRBV5-1|TRBJ2-1
CASSEESQAMSSYNEQFF
TGCGCCAGCAGTGAAGAATCTCAGGCTATGAGCTCCTACAATGAGCAGTTCTTC
>-|-|TRBV5-1|TRBJ2-3
CASSLDWRDTQYF
TGCGCCAGCAGCTTGGATTGGCGGGATACGCAGTATTTT
>-|TRBD1|TRBV15|TRBJ2-6
CATSREGQGALGANVLTF
TGTGCCACCAGCAGAGAGGGACAGGGGGCGTTGGGGGCCAACGTCCTGACTTTC
>-|-|TRBV19|TRBJ1-1
CASSILGPGQNTEAFF
TGTGCCAGTAGTATCCTCGGGCCGGGACAGAACACTGAAGCTTTCTTT
>-|-|TRBV30|TRBJ1-2
CACPREGEGGYTF
TGTGCCTGCCCTCGGGAGGGGGAAGGGGGCTACACCTTC
>-|TRBD1|TRBV28|TRBJ1-1
CASSLTGGAGSTEAFF
TGTGCCAGCAGCCTCACAGGGGGCGCGGGTAGCACTGAAGCTTTCTTT
>-|-|TRBV28|TRBJ1-2
CASRTRLGRDYGYTF
TGTGCCAGCAGAACCAGGTTAGGGAGAGACTATGGCTACACCTTC
>-|TRBD1|TRBV19|TRBJ1-1
CASKRDSNTEAFF
TGTGCCAGTAAAAGGGACAGCAACACTGAAGCTTTCTTT
>-|-|TRBV9|TRBJ2-7
CASSPQERLSYEQYF
TGTGCCAGCAGCCCCCAAGAGCGGCTATCCTACGAGCAGTACTTC
>-|TRBD1|TRBV5-1|TRBJ1-1
CASSLGDRVIEAFF
TGCGCCAGCAGCTTGGGTGACAGGGTAATTGAAGCTTTCTTT